Listed here is a single T cell receptor beta chain. Libraries were prepared by immunoSEQ multiplex PCR; TCRdb keeps only in-frame clonotypes and omits some of them. The sample contains roughly 55,000 clones, approximately 90% of which appear only once. This record belongs to a study of T cell responses to AZD1222 COVID-19 vaccine. Germline loops: CDR1 LGHNA, CDR2 YSLEER. The CDR3 has 14 amino acids. Between the trimmed V and J ends, which lost 0 bases and 5 bases, there was a span of 9 bases. This receptor was obtained from an adult in good health. Source: peripheral blood, taken on day 0 of AZD1222 vaccination. The V gene is TRBV4-3, the J gene TRBJ2-3; D is undetermined. The CDR3 sequence is CASSQDMPGDTQYF. The CDR3 region has the DNA TGCGCCAGCAGCCAAGATATGCCAGGAGATACGCAGTATTTT.